This entry lists 27 T cell receptor beta chains sequenced from one sample in a study of blood T cells in healthy people across ages. Primed by a sample-barcoded 5' primer and a J-beta primer mix, a second PCR proceeded for 7 to 11 cycles. MiXCR was run by TCRdb on the 5' RACE reads, yielding one entry per CDR3 protein. Of 1.5 million to 1.9 million distinct CDR3 sequences in the sample, 42% are singletons; the top ten hold approximately 4.1%. The specimen sequenced was blood. The source is a woman under 30 in good health.

This clonotype was counted only a few times. The rearrangement links TRBV2 to TRBJ2-7, with D possibly matching TRBD2 (5 bases). The CDR3 covers 13 residues. The V end lost 1 base, the J end lost 6 bases, and 10 bases lay between the germline ends. CDR1 is SNHLY and CDR2 is FYNNEI in the germline V gene. The CDR3 protein is CASSEGARAEQYF. CDR3 DNA: TGTGCCAGCAGTGAAGGTGCGAGGGCCGAGCAGTACTTC.

V gene TRBV10-3 combines with J gene TRBJ2-3; 11 positions agree with TRBD1. The CDR3 has 17 amino acids. Germline CDR1 is ENHRY and CDR2 is SYGVKD. Losses at the gene ends were 6 bases for V and 6 bases for J; bases not matched to a gene: 14. The CDR3 spells CAISEGTGGFSRDTQYF. In DNA form, the CDR3 reads TGTGCCATCAGCGAAGGGACAGGGGGTTTTTCAAGGGATACGCAGTATTTT.

J is TRBJ2-3 and V is TRBV29-1, with 8 bases that match TRBD2. The CDR3 is 19 residues long. The J segment lost 2 bases and the V segment lost 0 bases, leaving 16 bases of the junction unmatched. Germline CDR1 SQVTM, CDR2 ANQGSEA. CDR3 residues: CSVEDKRRWTSIFTDTQYF. Written as DNA, the CDR3 is TGCAGCGTTGAAGACAAGCGACGGTGGACTAGCATATTCACAGATACGCAGTATTTT.

The chain has TRBV20-1 and TRBJ2-1, with 9 bases matching TRBD2. TRBJ2-7 explains the end of the DNA better; the J call may be wrong. The germline gives CDR1 DFQATT, CDR2 SNEGSKA (reference sequence). This CDR3 spans 16 amino acids. CDR3 region: CSAAQAGGRPYNEQYF. The CDR3 DNA reads as TGCAGTGCCGCACAAGCGGGAGGAAGGCCCTACAATGAGCAGTACTTC.

This chain connects TRBV20-1 to TRBJ2-2; 14 bases are a match to TRBD2. Germline CDR1 is DFQATT and CDR2 is SNEGSKA (reference sequence). This CDR3 region has 14 residues. J lost 6 bases, V lost 6 bases, and 3 bases had no gene match. The DNA of the CDR3 is TGCAGTGCCCCGACTAGCGGGGGGGCCGGGGAGCTGTTTTTT. Translating gives CSAPTSGGAGELFF.

There are a few counts of this clonotype. The chain recombines TRBV10-3 with TRBJ2-7, with 12 bases lining up with TRBD2. This CDR3 comprises 17 residues. In germline, CDR1 is ENHRY, CDR2 SYGVKD. After removal of 3 bases from V and 5 bases from J, the junction contained 11 bases not matched to a gene. CDR3 bases: TGTGCCATCAGTGATAGAAGGACTAGCGGGACTAGCGACGAGCAGTACTTC. This sequence encodes CAISDRRTSGTSDEQYF.

The chain links TRBV30 to TRBJ2-5, with D perhaps TRBD2 (5 bases). CDR1 and CDR2 (germline): GTSNPN, SVGIG (reference sequence). Trimming cost V 3 bases and J 7 bases, with 9 bases left between them. The CDR3 runs to 11 residues. The CDR3: CAWRRSGTQYF. The CDR3 DNA reads as TGTGCCTGGAGGCGGAGCGGGACCCAGTACTTC.

This clonotype was observed at least ten times. This sequence joins TRBV20-1 and TRBJ1-1; a possible D gene is TRBD1 (5 bases). This CDR3 region has 13 residues. Per the germline V gene, CDR1 is DFQATT and CDR2 is SNEGSKA (reference sequence). V was clipped by 2 bases and J by 0 bases, with 7 bases between them. CDR3 in amino acids: CSARTTVNTEAFF. CDR3 nucleotides: TGCAGTGCTAGAACGACAGTGAACACTGAAGCTTTCTTT.

This clonotype turned up a few times. The chain has TRBV6-5 and TRBJ1-2; a weak D match, TRBD1 (5 bases). CDR1 is MNHEY and CDR2 is SVGAGI in the germline V gene. V gave up 1 base and J gave up 5 bases, with 14 bases separating them. CDR3 length: 15 amino acids. CDR3 sequence reads: CASSYLGVGKYGYTF. DNA for the CDR3: TGTGCCAGCAGTTACTTGGGGGTCGGCAAATATGGCTACACCTTC.

This clonotype was recorded once. The germline gene is not matched at one end of the junction; a read error may be the cause. V gene TRBV4-3 combines with J gene TRBJ2-1; TRBD1 might be the D (6 bases). CDR1 and CDR2 (germline): LGHNA, YSLEER. The CDR3 has 15 amino acids. The CDR3: CASSQEWTVYNEQVF. As DNA, the CDR3 is TGCGCCAGCAGCCAAGAGTGGACAGTCTACAATGAGCAGGTCTTC.

The chain couples TRBV15 to TRBJ2-1, with D perhaps TRBD2 (5 bases). This CDR3 is built from 15 residues. The V gene's germline CDR1 is LNHNV and CDR2 YYDKDF (reference sequence). The germline V and J ends were trimmed by 1 base and 7 bases, with 14 bases remaining between them. The CDR3 region has the DNA TGTGCCACCAGCAGAGCCCCGCCTGGACTTAATGAGCAGTTCTTC. It yields the protein CATSRAPPGLNEQFF. Combining the CDR3 with reference TRBV15 and TRBJ2-1 gives the whole variable domain DAMVIQNPRYQVTQFGKPVTLSCSQTLNHNVMYWYQQKSSQAPKLLFHYYDKDFNNEADTPDNFQSRRPNTSFCFLDIRSPGLGDTAMYLCATSRAPPGLNEQFFGPGTRLTVL.

The rearrangement links TRBV2 to TRBJ2-7; possibly TRBD2 for D (5 bases). Trimming took off 7 bases at V and 4 bases at J, with 14 bases between the two ends. Looked up from germline, CDR1 is SNHLY and CDR2 is FYNNEI. The CDR3 has 13 residues. The CDR3 loop reads CASTIPPGYEQYF. CDR3 nucleotides: TGTGCCAGCACCATACCTCCGGGGTACGAGCAGTACTTC.

This clonotype came up a few times. The CDR3 bases are TGTGCCAGCAGGTTGGGCAGCCACTATGGCTACACCTTC. Amino acids: CASRLGSHYGYTF. J is TRBJ1-2 and V is TRBV7-2; D gene ambiguous. This CDR3 spans 13 amino acids. V lost 6 bases and J 3 bases, leaving 11 bases between the germline ends. CDR1 and CDR2 from the germline V gene are SGHTA and FQGNSA.

V usage is TRBV6-1 and J usage is TRBJ1-2; a possible D gene is TRBD1 (6 bases). CDR3 length: 14 residues. CDR1 and CDR2 (germline): MNHNS, SASEGT. V was trimmed by 7 bases and J by 6 bases, leaving 18 bases between them. CDR3 DNA sequence: TGTGCCAGCATTTGGACAGAATCCTACCATGGCTACACCTTC. Encoded protein: CASIWTESYHGYTF.

This clonotype has more than one count but fewer than ten. V usage is TRBV27 and J usage is TRBJ2-4, with 7 bases lining up with TRBD1. The J call may not be correct, given that the DNA end is closer to TRBJ2-7. The CDR3 totals 13 residues. In germline, CDR1 is MNHEY, CDR2 SMNVEV (reference sequence). The CDR3 sequence is CASRTGPPYEQYF. The CDR3 DNA is TGTGCCAGCAGGACAGGGCCTCCCTACGAGCAGTACTTC.

V usage is TRBV18 and J usage is TRBJ2-7, with D perhaps TRBD1 (5 bases). CDR1 KGHSH and CDR2 LQKENI come from the germline V gene. The V and J ends lost 2 bases and 3 bases respectively, with 11 bases between them. The length of the CDR3 is 14 residues. CDR3 nucleotide sequence: TGTGCCAGCTCACCAGGGGTACAGGTCTACGAGCAGTACTTC. This gives the protein CASSPGVQVYEQYF.

CDR3 region: CSVEGTGNNEQYF. CDR3 nucleotides: TGCAGCGTTGAGGGGACAGGCAACAATGAGCAGTACTTC. This rearrangement joins TRBV29-1 to TRBJ2-7; TRBD1 agrees at 8 bases. The CDR3 is 13 amino acids. CDR1 SQVTM and CDR2 ANQGSEA come from the germline V gene. The V and J ends lost 3 bases and 7 bases, in that order; junction bases with no gene match: 8.

This clonotype was detected only a few times. This chain links TRBV20-1 with TRBJ2-3; 9 bases map to TRBD2. With V trimmed by 2 bases and J by 6 bases, 9 bases remained unmatched. This CDR3 has 15 amino acids. Germline lookup yields CDR1 DFQATT and CDR2 SNEGSKA (reference sequence). The CDR3 protein is CSARPRLAVSDTQYF. Written as DNA, the CDR3 is TGCAGTGCTAGACCGCGACTAGCGGTGTCGGATACGCAGTATTTT.

The chain has TRBV30 and TRBJ1-5, with D perhaps TRBD1 (5 bases). Trimming removed 1 base from V and 6 bases from J, with 16 bases in between. This CDR3 has 15 residues. The germline V gene encodes CDR1 GTSNPN and CDR2 SVGIG (reference sequence). CDR3 nucleotides: TGTGCCTGGAGTGGGGGCACGCAGGGCCGTCAGCCCCAGCATTTT. Amino acid sequence: CAWSGGTQGRQPQHF.

The V call is TRBV2, the J call TRBJ2-5; D is unclear. The germline V gene has CDR1 SNHLY and CDR2 FYNNEI. Trimming took off 4 bases at V and 2 bases at J, with 8 bases between the two ends. The CDR3 spans 13 residues. CDR3 region: CASSAEIQETQYF. The CDR3 DNA follows: TGTGCCAGCAGTGCGGAGATTCAAGAGACCCAGTACTTC.

The CDR3 sequence: CASSQEAGAVQPQHF. The CDR3 bases are TGTGCCAGCAGCCAAGAGGCAGGGGCAGTTCAGCCCCAGCATTTT. This sequence joins TRBV4-2 and TRBJ1-5, with a weak D call TRBD1 (6 bases). CDR3 size: 15 residues. Trimming left V 0 bases short and J 6 bases short, with 12 bases between. Germline CDR1 reads LGHNA; CDR2 reads YNFKEQ.

The chain uses TRBV29-1 and TRBJ1-1, with a weak D call TRBD1 (5 bases). V was shortened by 4 bases and J by 6 bases, with 24 bases between the two germline ends. Germline V gives CDR1 SQVTM, CDR2 ANQGSEA. This CDR3 has 16 amino acids. Here the CDR3 DNA reads TGCAGCGTTGTGGGGGGAAGGGAACAGACCAACCCTGAAGCTTTCTTT. Translated, it gives CSVVGGREQTNPEAFF.

The V and J genes are TRBV5-1 and TRBJ2-1; 16 bases match TRBD2. CDR1 and CDR2 (germline): SGHRS, YFSETQ. Unmatched junction bases numbered 9, after V lost 4 bases and J lost 2 bases. The CDR3 spans 19 residues. DNA of the CDR3: TGCGCCAGCAGCGGCTCCATGGGACTAGCGGGAGGGCCCTACAATGAGCAGTTCTTC. Protein sequence: CASSGSMGLAGGPYNEQFF. The full variable domain, in which reference TRBV5-1 and TRBJ2-1 provide the parts outside the CDR3, is KAGVTQTPRYLIKTRGQQVTLSCSPISGHRSVSWYQQTPGQGLQFLFEYFSETQRNKGNFPGRFSGRQFSNSRSEMNVSTLELGDSALYLCASSGSMGLAGGPYNEQFFGPGTRLTVL.

This clonotype was observed a single time. The J gene is TRBJ2-1, the V gene TRBV4-2; tentatively, D is TRBD2 (6 bases). The V gene lost 3 bases and the J gene lost 2 bases, with 8 bases spanning the gap. Germline V gene lookup returns CDR1 LGHNA and CDR2 YNFKEQ. CDR3 length: 14 residues. The CDR3 DNA follows: TGTGCCAGCAGCCATACGGGGGCCTACAATGAGCAGTTCTTC. Amino acids: CASSHTGAYNEQFF.

This chain connects TRBV6-6 to TRBJ1-2; D is uncertain. Germline CDR1 reads MNHNY; CDR2 reads SVGAGI (reference sequence). The CDR3 extends over 12 amino acids. V lost 7 bases to trimming and J lost 2 bases, with 8 bases between them. CDR3 region: CASMVANYGYTF. CDR3 in DNA: TGTGCCAGCATGGTGGCGAACTATGGCTACACCTTC.

Concerning this clonotype: One end of the junction fails to match germline, which may point to a read error. The J gene is TRBJ1-5, the V gene TRBV13; a possible D gene is TRBD1 (5 bases). CDR1 and CDR2 (germline): PRHDT, FYEKMQ (reference sequence). This CDR3 has 14 amino acids. The CDR3 DNA follows: TGTGCCTGCAGCTTAGGGCAGCCGGGGGGGCCCCAGCATTTT. Translating gives CACSLGQPGGPQHF.

The V gene is TRBV20-1, the J gene TRBJ2-7, with D tentatively TRBD2 (7 bases). This CDR3 contains 14 residues. The V gene lost 6 bases and the J gene lost 0 bases, with 15 bases spanning the gap. CDR1 and CDR2 (germline): DFQATT, SNEGSKA (reference sequence). Written as DNA, the CDR3 is TGCAGTGCCTCGCGAGGGGGGGACTCCTACGAGCAGTACTTC. This codes for CSASRGGDSYEQYF.